Following are 25 T cell receptor beta chains from one sample sequenced in a study of cytomegalovirus exposure and HLA in healthy donors. Both 60 Vbeta primers and 13 Jbeta primers went into the PCR. Here immunoSEQ multiplex PCR was the method, and the copy in TCRdb shows in-frame clones only, minus some. This table has 100,000 to 150,000 clones, 65% to 85% appearing once. The sample comprised PBMCs. Receptor source: a man aged 18 to 30 in good health and CMV-seropositive.

The chain combines TRBV13 with TRBJ2-7; TRBD1 matches 7 bases. The trim removed 0 bases at V and 0 bases at J, leaving 2 bases unmatched. The germline CDR1 and CDR2 sequences are PRHDT and FYEKMQ (reference sequence). This CDR3 has 15 residues. CDR3 nucleotides: TGTGCCAGCAGCTTAGGGGGGGACAGCTCCTACGAGCAGTACTTC. As protein: CASSLGGDSSYEQYF.

The chain joins TRBV6-6 to TRBJ1-5, with D uncertain. The CDR3 runs 16 residues. V was trimmed by 6 bases and J by 0 bases, leaving 15 bases between them. Germline CDR1 is MNHNY and CDR2 is SVGAGI (reference sequence). The CDR3 nucleotides are TGTGCCAGCAGCCATCCCGGGAGCTTTAGCAATCAGCCCCAGCATTTT. Protein: CASSHPGSFSNQPQHF.

A single count supports this clone. CDR3 loop: CASSPRQGWDTEAFF. The DNA for the CDR3 is TGTGCCAGCTCACCTCGACAGGGTTGGGACACTGAAGCTTTCTTT. The genes are TRBV18 and TRBJ1-1; 7 nucleotides line up with TRBD1. V dropped 3 bases and J dropped 3; count of bases not matched to a gene: 7. Germline CDR1 and CDR2: KGHSH and LQKENI. The CDR3 extends over 15 amino acids.

This clone was detected once. The chain is built from TRBV19 and TRBJ1-1; D perhaps matches TRBD1 (6 bases). Germline CDR1 reads LNHDA; CDR2 reads SQIVND (reference sequence). The CDR3 consists of 14 residues. Trimming took 3 bases from V and 6 from J, leaving 14 bases between them. CDR3 amino acids: CASSIKQGTAEAFF. The CDR3 DNA sequence: TGTGCCAGTAGTATTAAACAGGGAACCGCTGAAGCTTTCTTT. The full variable domain, in which reference TRBV19 and TRBJ1-1 provide the parts outside the CDR3, is DGGITQSPKYLFRKEGQNVTLSCEQNLNHDAMYWYRQDPGQGLRLIYYSQIVNDFQKGDIAEGYSVSREKKESFPLTVTSAQKNPTAFYLCASSIKQGTAEAFFGQGTRLTVV.

The rearrangement joins TRBV2 to TRBJ2-7, with 14 bases matching TRBD2. Germline CDR1 and CDR2: SNHLY and FYNNEI. The J segment lost 1 base and the V segment lost 5 bases, leaving 10 bases of the junction unmatched. This CDR3 comprises 18 residues. This CDR3 is CASSIRTSGGSASYEQYF. The CDR3 DNA is TGTGCCAGCAGTATCCGGACTAGCGGGGGGTCGGCGTCCTACGAGCAGTACTTC.

The chain carries TRBV5-4 and TRBJ2-7, with 10 positions matching TRBD1. The V gene end was trimmed by 4 bases and the J gene end by 6 bases; junction bases not matched to a gene: 10. CDR1 is SGHNT, CDR2 YYREEE, per germline (reference sequence). CDR3 length: 15 residues. Here the CDR3 DNA reads TGTGCCAGCAGCCGCCGGGACAGGGGTTGGGGCGAGCAGTACTTC. Translation gives CASSRRDRGWGEQYF. Together with reference TRBV5-4 and TRBJ2-7, the CDR3 gives the full variable domain: ETGVTQSPTHLIKTRGQQVTLRCSSQSGHNTVSWYQQALGQGPQFIFQYYREEENGRGNFPPRFSGLQFPNYSSELNVNALELDDSALYLCASSRRDRGWGEQYFGPGTRLTVT.

The chain employs TRBV6-1 and TRBJ1-4; no definite D call. Trimming pared 7 bases from V and 4 bases from J, leaving 10 bases between. Germline values: CDR1 MNHNS, CDR2 SASEGT. This CDR3 has 13 residues. CDR3 loop: CASKEGNNEKLFF. The CDR3 DNA reads TGTGCCAGCAAAGAGGGCAATAATGAAAAACTGTTTTTT.

This rearrangement joins TRBV7-2 to TRBJ2-3; D might be TRBD2 (6 bases). V lost 5 bases to trimming and J lost 4 bases, with 13 bases between them. Germline-derived CDR1 and CDR2 are SGHTA and FQGNSA. CDR3 size: 14 residues. This chain's CDR3 is CASSPLGEADTQYF. Here the CDR3 DNA reads TGTGCCAGCAGCCCTCTAGGGGAGGCAGATACGCAGTATTTT.

This rearrangement joins TRBV4-3 to TRBJ1-3, with D maybe TRBD1 (6 bases). Germline assignment: CDR1 LGHNA and CDR2 YSLEER. This CDR3 has 15 amino acids. V gave up 4 bases and J gave up 0 bases, with 10 bases separating them. The CDR3 sequence: CASSRGQRSGNTIYF. Written as DNA, the CDR3 is TGCGCCAGCAGCCGCGGACAGCGCTCTGGAAACACCATATATTTT.

V gene TRBV10-2 combines with J gene TRBJ2-3; 7 nucleotides line up with TRBD1. V dropped 3 bases and J dropped 0; count of bases not matched to a gene: 0. Germline V gene sequence: CDR1 WSHSY, CDR2 SAAADI. This CDR3 spans 14 amino acids. The CDR3 is CASSEGGSTDTQYF. The CDR3 nucleotides are TGCGCCAGCAGTGAAGGGGGCAGCACAGATACGCAGTATTTT.

This chain connects TRBV5-4 to TRBJ2-5; TRBD2 matches 7 bases. CDR1 SGHNT and CDR2 YYREEE come from the germline V gene (reference sequence). CDR3 length: 12 residues. Unmatched junction bases numbered 7, after V lost 10 bases and J lost 4 bases. The DNA for the CDR3 is TGTGCCGTAGGTGGGGGGGGAGAGACCCAGTACTTC. It translates to CAVGGGGETQYF. Full variable domain (rest looked up from reference TRBV5-4 and TRBJ2-5): ETGVTQSPTHLIKTRGQQVTLRCSSQSGHNTVSWYQQALGQGPQFIFQYYREEENGRGNFPPRFSGLQFPNYSSELNVNALELDDSALYLCAVGGGGETQYFGPGTRLLVL.

On this clone: One junction end does not reproduce the germline sequence, and a read error may be involved. This sample also contains other DNA sequences that code for the same CDR3. V usage is TRBV2 and J usage is TRBJ1-1; D gene uncertain. CDR3 length equals 15 residues. Germline CDR1 is SNHLY and CDR2 is FYNNEI. CDR3 bases: TGTGCCAGCAGTCCACTCACGGGAATGAACACTGAGGCTTTCTTT. Translated: CASSPLTGMNTEAFF.

V and J are TRBV10-3 and TRBJ2-1; 11 positions agree with TRBD2. Trimming cost V 8 bases and J 5 bases; bases outside gene matches: 5. Looked up from germline, CDR1 is ENHRY and CDR2 is SYGVKD. The length of the CDR3 is 14 residues. CDR3 coding DNA: TGTGCCATCGGGCCTAGCGGGGGGAACAATGAGCAGTTCTTC. Translated, it gives CAIGPSGGNNEQFF.

This clone was counted a few times. The chain is built from TRBV2 and TRBJ1-3; D remains unclear. The germline V and J ends were trimmed by 6 bases and 1 base, with 4 bases remaining between them. Per germline, CDR1 SNHLY and CDR2 FYNNEI. The CDR3 length is 12 residues. Written as DNA, the CDR3 is TGTGCCAGCAGCCCGTCTGGAAACACCATATATTTT. This gives the protein CASSPSGNTIYF.

The rearrangement joins TRBV7-9 to TRBJ2-3; 11 bases are a match to TRBD1. V lost 1 base to trimming and J lost 6 bases; unmatched junction nucleotides: 9. This CDR3 has 17 amino acids. Germline CDR1 SEHNR, CDR2 FQNEAQ (reference sequence). This chain's CDR3 is CASSLGTGDRGSDTQYF. The CDR3 DNA reads TGTGCCAGCAGCTTAGGGACCGGGGACAGGGGGAGTGATACGCAGTATTTT.

The CDR3, as DNA: TGTGCCAGCAGTGAAGTGGGGGACAGTGGCAATCAGCCCCAGCATTTT. Protein product: CASSEVGDSGNQPQHF. The rearrangement uses TRBV6-1 and TRBJ1-5; TRBD1 aligns across 7 bases. The CDR3 sequence is 16 residues long. With V trimmed by 1 base and J by 2 bases, 5 bases remained unmatched. CDR1 is MNHNS, CDR2 SASEGT, per germline.

The J gene is TRBJ1-6, the V gene TRBV15; TRBD1 matches at 10 bases. V shed 7 bases, J shed 7 bases, and the junction held 7 bases outside the gene matches. Germline V lookup: CDR1 LNHNV, CDR2 YYDKDF (reference sequence). The CDR3 has 15 amino acids. CDR3 sequence (DNA): TGTGCCACCACCCGATCGGGACAGGGGAATTCACCCCTCCACTTT. It is translated as CATTRSGQGNSPLHF.

The rearrangement uses TRBV5-1 and TRBJ2-5; D uncertain. The assigned J gene may be wrong: the sequence end matches TRBJ2-7 better. Germline-derived CDR1 and CDR2 are SGHRS and YFSETQ. This CDR3 has 11 residues. Here the CDR3 reads CASSNSYEQYF. As DNA, the CDR3 is TGCGCCAGCAGCAACTCCTACGAGCAGTACTTC.

The chain is built from TRBV30 and TRBJ1-2; D is possibly TRBD1 (6 bases). Looked up from germline, CDR1 is GTSNPN and CDR2 is SVGIG (reference sequence). Trimming took off 6 bases at V and 5 bases at J, with 22 bases between the two ends. The CDR3 contains 15 residues. Here the CDR3 DNA reads TGTGCCTGTATGGACAGTCACTTGGGTTTGTATGGCTACACCTTC. Amino acids: CACMDSHLGLYGYTF.

This clone was detected only a few times. This rearrangement joins TRBV11-2 to TRBJ2-1; D is unclear. This CDR3 contains 15 residues. The germline V and J ends were trimmed by 2 bases and 6 bases, with 14 bases remaining between them. Germline V gene sequence: CDR1 SGHAT, CDR2 FQNNGV. The CDR3 protein is CASSLLLDSRNEQFF. The CDR3 DNA is TGTGCCAGCAGCTTATTGCTAGATTCGCGCAATGAGCAGTTCTTC. The variable domain in full, completed from reference TRBV11-2 and TRBJ2-1, reads EAGVAQSPRYKIIEKRQSVAFWCNPISGHATLYWYQQILGQGPKLLIQFQNNGVVDDSQLPKDRFSAERLKGVDSTLKIQPAKLEDSAVYLCASSLLLDSRNEQFFGPGTRLTVL.

V usage is TRBV9 and J usage is TRBJ2-2; possibly TRBD1 for D (5 bases). The germline V gene encodes CDR1 SGDLS and CDR2 YYNGEE. V gave up 4 bases and J gave up 1 base, with 14 bases separating them. CDR3 length: 16 amino acids. The chain's CDR3 is CASSSGSLGNTGELFF. CDR3 DNA sequence: TGTGCCAGCAGCTCAGGGTCTCTAGGGAACACCGGGGAGCTGTTTTTT.

The chain carries TRBV27 and TRBJ2-1; 7 positions agree with TRBD2. V lost 3 bases and J lost 0; bases outside the gene matches: 8. This CDR3 has 17 amino acids. CDR1 and CDR2 from the germline V gene are MNHEY and SMNVEV (reference sequence). The CDR3 loop reads CASSFSGTISSYNEQFF. The CDR3 bases are TGTGCCAGCAGTTTCTCCGGGACTATAAGCTCCTACAATGAGCAGTTCTTC.

This clone showed up just a few times. The chain has TRBV10-3 and TRBJ1-1; D not resolved. V was shortened by 10 bases and J by 0 bases, with 9 bases between the two germline ends. There are 12 residues in the CDR3. Germline assignment: CDR1 ENHRY and CDR2 SYGVKD. CDR3 protein: CATLNLNTEAFF. The CDR3 DNA reads TGTGCCACCCTTAATTTGAACACTGAAGCTTTCTTT.

V usage is TRBV7-2 and J usage is TRBJ2-7, with D perhaps matching TRBD2 (6 bases). Germline V lookup: CDR1 SGHTA, CDR2 FQGNSA. The CDR3 is 14 residues long. Trimming pared 1 base from V and 5 bases from J, leaving 12 bases between. The CDR3 sequence: CASSLGLSGDEQYF. The CDR3 DNA reads as TGTGCCAGCAGCTTAGGACTCTCGGGGGACGAGCAGTACTTC.

J is TRBJ2-7 and V is TRBV21-1; the table calls TRBD1, which could not be checked here. TRBV21-1 is annotated as a pseudogene. The CDR3 covers 16 residues. CDR3 in DNA: TGTGCCAGCAGCAAAGCTTGGAAGGGGATGTGTTACGAGCAGTACTTC. Residues: CASSKAWKGMCYEQYF.